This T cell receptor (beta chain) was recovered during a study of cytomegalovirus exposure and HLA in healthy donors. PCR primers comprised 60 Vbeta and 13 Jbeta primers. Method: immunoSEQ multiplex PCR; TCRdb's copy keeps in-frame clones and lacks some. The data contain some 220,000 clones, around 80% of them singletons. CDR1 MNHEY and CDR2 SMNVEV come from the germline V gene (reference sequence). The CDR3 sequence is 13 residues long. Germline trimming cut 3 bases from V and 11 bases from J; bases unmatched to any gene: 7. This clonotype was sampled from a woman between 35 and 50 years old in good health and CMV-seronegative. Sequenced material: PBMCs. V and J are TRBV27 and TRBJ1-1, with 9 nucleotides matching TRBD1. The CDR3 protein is CASSFRDRVAAFF. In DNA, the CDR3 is TGTGCCAGCAGTTTCCGGGACAGGGTTGCCGCTTTCTTT.